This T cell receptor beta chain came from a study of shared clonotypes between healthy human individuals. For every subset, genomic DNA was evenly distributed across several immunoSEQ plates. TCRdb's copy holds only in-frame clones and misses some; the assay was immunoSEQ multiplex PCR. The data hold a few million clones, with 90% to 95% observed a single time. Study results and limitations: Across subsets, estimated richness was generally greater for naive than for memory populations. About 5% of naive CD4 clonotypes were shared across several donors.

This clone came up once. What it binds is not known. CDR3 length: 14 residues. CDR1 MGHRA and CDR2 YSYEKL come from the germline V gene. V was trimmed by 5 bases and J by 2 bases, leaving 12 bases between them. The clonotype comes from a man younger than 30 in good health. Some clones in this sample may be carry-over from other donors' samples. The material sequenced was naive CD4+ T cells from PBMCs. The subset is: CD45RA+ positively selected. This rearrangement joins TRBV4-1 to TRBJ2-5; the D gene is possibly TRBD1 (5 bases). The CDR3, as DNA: TGCGCCAGCAGCAAACAGGTTATACAAGAGACCCAGTACTTC. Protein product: CASSKQVIQETQYF.